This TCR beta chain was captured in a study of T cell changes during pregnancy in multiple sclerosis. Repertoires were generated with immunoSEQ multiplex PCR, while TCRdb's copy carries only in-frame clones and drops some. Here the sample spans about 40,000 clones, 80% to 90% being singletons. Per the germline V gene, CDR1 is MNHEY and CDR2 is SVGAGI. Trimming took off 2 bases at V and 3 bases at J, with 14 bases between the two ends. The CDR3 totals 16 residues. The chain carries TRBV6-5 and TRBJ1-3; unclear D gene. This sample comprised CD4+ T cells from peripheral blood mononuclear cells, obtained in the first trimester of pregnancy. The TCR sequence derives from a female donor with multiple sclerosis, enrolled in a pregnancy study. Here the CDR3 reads CASSYEGGLSGNTIYF. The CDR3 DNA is TGTGCCAGCAGTTACGAGGGAGGCCTTAGTGGAAACACCATATATTTT.